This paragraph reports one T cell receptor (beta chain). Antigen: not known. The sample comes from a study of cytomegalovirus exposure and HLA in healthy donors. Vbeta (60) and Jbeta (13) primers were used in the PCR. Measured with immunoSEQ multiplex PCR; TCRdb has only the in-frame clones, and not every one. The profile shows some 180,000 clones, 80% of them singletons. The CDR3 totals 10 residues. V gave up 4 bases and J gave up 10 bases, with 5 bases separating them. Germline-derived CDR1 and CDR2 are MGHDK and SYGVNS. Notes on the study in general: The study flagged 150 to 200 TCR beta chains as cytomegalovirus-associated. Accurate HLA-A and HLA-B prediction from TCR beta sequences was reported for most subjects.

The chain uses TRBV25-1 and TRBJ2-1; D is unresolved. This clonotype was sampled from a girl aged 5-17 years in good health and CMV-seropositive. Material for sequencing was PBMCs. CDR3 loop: CASSAGEQFF. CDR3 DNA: TGTGCCAGCAGTGCCGGGGAGCAGTTCTTC.